There are a few counts of the clone carrying this T cell receptor beta chain. Antigen specificity is unknown. This specimen belongs to a study of beta chain features in type 1 diabetes. Findings of the study overall: Compared to healthy donors, patients appeared to have naive, central memory and Treg TCRB repertoires that were more alike. Individuals with type 1 diabetes displayed fewer insertions and more deletions at VDJ junctions.

Sequencing targeted expressed TCRB transcripts, as all isolated RNA had been reverse transcribed. Libraries were prepared by immunoSEQ multiplex PCR; TCRdb keeps only in-frame clonotypes and omits some of them. This table holds a few hundred thousand clones, approximately 30% found once. The V gene's germline CDR1 is MDHEN and CDR2 SYDVKM. Deletions cut 2 bases from V and 10 bases from J, with 9 bases between. The CDR3 covers 12 residues. The sample was naive CD4+ T cells from blood. The rearrangement joins TRBV28 to TRBJ2-1; D not certain. The sequence came from a man between 18 and 35 years old in good health. In DNA form, the CDR3 reads TGTGCCAGCAGTTTAACCTTCGGAGAGCAGTTCTTC. Translated, it gives CASSLTFGEQFF.